This TCR beta chain was identified during a study of blood T cell repertoires in COVID-19 (dated by TCRdb to about 2020). Looking at the study overall: The collaborator samples originated in the United States, Italy and Spain and spanned the acute and convalescent phases of COVID-19. The material from the prospective study consisted of cDNA or gDNA derived from T cells, B-cell-depleted T cells, or PBMCs. A freely available public database, intended as a resource for researchers studying the immune response to SARS-CoV-2, is where the repertoires were released. Samples came from the ongoing ImmuneRACE study (first 160 participants) plus 1,254 subjects from 6 global collaborators. Subjects who had been exposed to COVID-19, were actively infected with it, or had recovered from it provided the deeply sampled blood TCRbeta repertoires that made up the dataset. The sample metadata nearly always contained a de-identified subject ID, COVID-19 status, age in years and sex. HLA class I and class II types, where available, came from metadata supplied by the sample provider rather than from assay-based typing.

In the prospective study, participants were 18 to 89 years old, resided in under 30 geographic areas of the United States, and were enrolled through a virtual design. Cohort assignment in the prospective study relied on participant-reported clinical history from a screening survey and a study questionnaire. ImmuneRACE Cohort 3 recovered participants were defined by two consecutive negative NP/OP PCR tests, healthcare professional clearance, or symptom resolution. Mobile phlebotomists in the prospective study collected whole blood, serum and a nasopharyngeal or oropharyngeal swab from every participant. Prospective study participants could optionally give additional blood draws and questionnaires over an approximately 2-month period. Blood samples from the prospective study were shipped frozen or at room temperature prior to DNA extraction. Here is what the overall study found, with its caveats: The quantity of clinical and demographic metadata differed by source and by participant and was supplied without curation.

The germline V gene encodes CDR1 MDHEN and CDR2 SYDVKM. Trimming removed 6 bases from V and 0 bases from J; the gene matches leave 6 bases unexplained. Including cysteine and phenylalanine, the CDR3 has 16 amino acids. Only the CDR3 portion is preserved as DNA: 48 bases, with reading frame beginning at the first base. For this clone: The antigen it recognizes is unknown. The sample holds no much larger clone one base away, and base qualities are not on file.

TCRbeta CDR3 regions were amplified from genomic DNA by means of the immunoSEQ Assay, a bias-controlled multiplex PCR. In the source study's methods: Nucleated cell counts per sample were estimated from amplification of reference gene primers within the assay. Sequence reads were collapsed and filtered to measure the absolute abundance of every unique TCRbeta CDR3 rearrangement. For each sample, productive Simpson clonality was calculated as the square root of Simpson's diversity index across productive rearrangements. This immuneACCESS table, as held by TCRdb, lists in-frame sequences with V and J called but not all clones. Of the missing ones, under half trace to an unresolved V gene in checked studies; the others have no known cause. The V and J calls and clone size are taken from that table; D and trimming were inferred from the DNA. This sample is represented by about 300,000 clones; just over 85% of them were singletons. In total, the top ten clones hold over 3.5% of the sample.

Sequencing was done on a sample of PBMCs or T cells enriched from blood (not recorded which). This chain joins TRBV28 to TRBJ2-2; TRBD1 aligns with 8 central bases. This receptor was identified in a man aged 25-45 years who had recovered from COVID-19. The CDR3 reads CASRDRGPSNTGELFF. The DNA reads TGTGCCAGCAGAGACAGGGGCCCATCGAACACCGGGGAGCTGTTTTTT.